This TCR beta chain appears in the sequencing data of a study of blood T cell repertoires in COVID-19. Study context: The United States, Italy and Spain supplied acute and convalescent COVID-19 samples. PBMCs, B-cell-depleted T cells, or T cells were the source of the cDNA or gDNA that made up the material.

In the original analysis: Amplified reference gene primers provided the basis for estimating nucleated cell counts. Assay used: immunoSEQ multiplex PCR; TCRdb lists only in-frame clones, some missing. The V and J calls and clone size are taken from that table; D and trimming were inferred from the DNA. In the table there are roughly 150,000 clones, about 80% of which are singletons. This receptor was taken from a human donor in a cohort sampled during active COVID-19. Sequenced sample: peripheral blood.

CDR3 amino acids: CASSQEPSPSTEAFF. CDR3 nucleotide sequence: TGCGCCAGCAGCCAAGAGCCCTCCCCGAGCACTGAAGCTTTCTTT. The chain employs TRBV4-1 and TRBJ1-1; D gene uncertain. The CDR3 totals 15 residues. The V end lost 0 bases, the J end lost 4 bases, and 12 bases lay between the germline ends. CDR1 is MGHRA and CDR2 is YSYEKL in the germline V gene.